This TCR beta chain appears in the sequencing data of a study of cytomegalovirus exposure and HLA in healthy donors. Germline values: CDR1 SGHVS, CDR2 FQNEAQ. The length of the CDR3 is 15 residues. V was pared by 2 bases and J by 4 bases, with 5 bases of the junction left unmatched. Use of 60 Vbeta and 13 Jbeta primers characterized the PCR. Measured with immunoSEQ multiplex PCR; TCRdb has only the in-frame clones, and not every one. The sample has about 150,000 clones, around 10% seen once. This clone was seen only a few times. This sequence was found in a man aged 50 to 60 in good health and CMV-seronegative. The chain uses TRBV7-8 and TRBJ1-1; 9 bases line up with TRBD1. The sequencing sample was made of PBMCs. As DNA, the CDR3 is TGTGCCAGCAGCTTATTGACAGGGGGATTCACTGAAGCTTTCTTT. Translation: CASSLLTGGFTEAFF.